Below, one T cell receptor (beta chain) is given with its context. Original processing notes: Estimation of nucleated cell counts relied on the amplification of reference gene primers. Profiled with immunoSEQ multiplex PCR; TCRdb holds only in-frame clones, not every one. The V and J calls and the clone size are those of that table, but D and trimming were determined from the DNA. This sample has around 240,000 clones; 70% to 90% occur once, and the top ten carry over 3%. The data belong to a study of blood T cell repertoires in COVID-19. Background on the study: The United States, Italy and Spain provided the acute and convalescent COVID-19 samples. The analysed material was cDNA or gDNA that came from T cells, B-cell-depleted T cells, or PBMCs.

This sequence originates from a woman in her twenties or thirties who had recovered from COVID-19. The sequenced sample consisted of peripheral blood.

The CDR3 DNA is TGTGCCAGCGCCCCAGGTCTGGATACGCAGTATTTT. Protein: CASAPGLDTQYF. The chain recombines TRBV2 with TRBJ2-3; unclear D gene. The CDR3 contains 12 residues. The V end lost 8 bases, the J end lost 6 bases, and 12 bases lay between the germline ends. Germline V gene sequence: CDR1 SNHLY, CDR2 FYNNEI.